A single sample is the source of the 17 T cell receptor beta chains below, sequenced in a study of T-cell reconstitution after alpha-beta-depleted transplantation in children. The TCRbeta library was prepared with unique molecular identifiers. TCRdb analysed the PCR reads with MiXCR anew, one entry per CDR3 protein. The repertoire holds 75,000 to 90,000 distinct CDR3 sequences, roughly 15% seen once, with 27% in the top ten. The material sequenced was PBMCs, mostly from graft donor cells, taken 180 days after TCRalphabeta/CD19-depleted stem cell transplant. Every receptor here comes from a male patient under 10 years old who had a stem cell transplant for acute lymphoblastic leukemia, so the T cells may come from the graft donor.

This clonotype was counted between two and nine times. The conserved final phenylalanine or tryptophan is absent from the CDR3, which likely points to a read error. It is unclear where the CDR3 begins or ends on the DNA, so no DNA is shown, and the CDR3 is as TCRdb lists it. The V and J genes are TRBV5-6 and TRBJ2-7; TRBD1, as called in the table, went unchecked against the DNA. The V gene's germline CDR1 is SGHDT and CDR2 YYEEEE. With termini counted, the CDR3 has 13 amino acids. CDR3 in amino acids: CASSLGRRQGRAY.

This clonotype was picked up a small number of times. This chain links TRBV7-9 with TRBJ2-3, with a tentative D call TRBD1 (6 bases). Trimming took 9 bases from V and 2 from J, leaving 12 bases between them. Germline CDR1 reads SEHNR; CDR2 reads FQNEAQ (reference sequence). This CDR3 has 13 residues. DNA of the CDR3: TGTGCCAGTCCAGGGGAGTACACAGATACGCAGTATTTT. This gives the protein CASPGEYTDTQYF. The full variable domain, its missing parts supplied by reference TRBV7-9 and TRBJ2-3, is DTGVSQNPRHKITKRGQNVTFRCDPISEHNRLYWYRQTLGQGPEFLTYFQNEAQLEKSRLLSDRFSAERPKGSFSTLEIQRTEQGDSAMYLCASPGEYTDTQYFGPGTRLTVL.

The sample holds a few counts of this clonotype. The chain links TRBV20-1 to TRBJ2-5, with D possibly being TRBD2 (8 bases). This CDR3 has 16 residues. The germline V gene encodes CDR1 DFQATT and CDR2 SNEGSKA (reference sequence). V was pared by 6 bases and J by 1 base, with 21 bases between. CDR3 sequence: CSARRGKRGPQETQYF. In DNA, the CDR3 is TGCAGTGCCCGCAGGGGGAAGCGGGGGCCCCAAGAGACCCAGTACTTC.

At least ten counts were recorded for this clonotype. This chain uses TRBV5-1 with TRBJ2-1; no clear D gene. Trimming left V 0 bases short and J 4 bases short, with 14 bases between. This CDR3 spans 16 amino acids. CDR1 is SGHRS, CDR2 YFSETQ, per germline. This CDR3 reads CASSLAKVPSYNEQFF. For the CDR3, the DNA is TGCGCCAGCAGCTTGGCGAAGGTACCCTCTTACAATGAGCAGTTCTTC.

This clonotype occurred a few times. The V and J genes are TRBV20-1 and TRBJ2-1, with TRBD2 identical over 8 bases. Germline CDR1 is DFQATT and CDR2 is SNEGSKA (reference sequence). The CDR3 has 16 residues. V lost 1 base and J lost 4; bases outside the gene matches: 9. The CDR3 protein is CSARASATSVYNEQFF. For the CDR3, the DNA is TGCAGTGCTAGAGCTTCCGCGACTAGCGTGTACAATGAGCAGTTCTTC.

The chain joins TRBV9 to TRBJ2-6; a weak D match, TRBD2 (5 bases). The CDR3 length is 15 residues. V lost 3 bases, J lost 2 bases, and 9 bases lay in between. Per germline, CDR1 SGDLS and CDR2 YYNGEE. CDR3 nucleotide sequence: TGTGCCAGCAGCGCCGGAGGAGCTGGGGCCAACGTCCTGACTTTC. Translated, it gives CASSAGGAGANVLTF.

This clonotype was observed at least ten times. The CDR3 protein is CASSPSPNRGNTGELFF. CDR3 coding DNA: TGTGCCAGCAGCCCAAGCCCCAACAGGGGGAACACCGGGGAGCTGTTTTTT. The chain combines TRBV7-7 with TRBJ2-2; 7 nucleotides align to TRBD1. CDR1 SSHAT and CDR2 FNYEAQ come from the germline V gene (reference sequence). CDR3 length equals 17 residues. The V gene end was trimmed by 5 bases and the J gene end by 1 base; junction bases not matched to a gene: 10. Combining the CDR3 with reference TRBV7-7 and TRBJ2-2 gives the whole variable domain GAGVSQSPRYKVTKRGQDVTLRCDPISSHATLYWYQQALGQGPEFLTYFNYEAQPDKSGLPSDRFSAERPEGSISTLTIQRTEQRDSAMYRCASSPSPNRGNTGELFFGEGSRLTVL.

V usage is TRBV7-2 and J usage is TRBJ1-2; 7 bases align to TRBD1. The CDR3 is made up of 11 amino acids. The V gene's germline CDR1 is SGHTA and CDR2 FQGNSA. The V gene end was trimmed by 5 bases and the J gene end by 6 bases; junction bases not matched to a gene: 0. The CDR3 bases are TGTGCCAGCAGCCAGGGGGATGGCTACACCTTC. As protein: CASSQGDGYTF.

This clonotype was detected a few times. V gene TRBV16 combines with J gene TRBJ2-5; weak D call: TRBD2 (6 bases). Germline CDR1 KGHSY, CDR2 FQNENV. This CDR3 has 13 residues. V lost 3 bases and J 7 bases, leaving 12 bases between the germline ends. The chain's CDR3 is CASSHQEGRTQYF. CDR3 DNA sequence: TGTGCCAGCAGCCACCAGGAGGGGAGGACCCAGTACTTC.

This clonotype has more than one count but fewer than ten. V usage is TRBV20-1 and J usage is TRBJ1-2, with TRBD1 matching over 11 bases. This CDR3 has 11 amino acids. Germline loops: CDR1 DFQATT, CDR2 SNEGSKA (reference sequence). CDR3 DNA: TGCAGCCGGACAGGGGGCTACGGCTACACCTTC. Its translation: CSRTGGYGYTF.

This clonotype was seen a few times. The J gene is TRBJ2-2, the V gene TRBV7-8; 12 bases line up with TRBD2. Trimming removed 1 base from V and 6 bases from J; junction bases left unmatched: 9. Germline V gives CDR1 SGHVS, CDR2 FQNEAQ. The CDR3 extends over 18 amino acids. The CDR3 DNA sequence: TGTGCCAGCAGCTTAGAGCCCCTAGCGGGAGGGCAATCCGGGGAGCTGTTTTTT. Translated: CASSLEPLAGGQSGELFF.

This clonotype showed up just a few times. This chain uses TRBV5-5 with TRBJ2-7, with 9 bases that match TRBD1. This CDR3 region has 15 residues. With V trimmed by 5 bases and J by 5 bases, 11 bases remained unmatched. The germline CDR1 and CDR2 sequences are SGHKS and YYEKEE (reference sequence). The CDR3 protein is CASRPGTGRANEQYF. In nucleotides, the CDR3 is TGTGCCAGCAGACCCGGGACAGGGAGGGCCAACGAGCAGTACTTC.

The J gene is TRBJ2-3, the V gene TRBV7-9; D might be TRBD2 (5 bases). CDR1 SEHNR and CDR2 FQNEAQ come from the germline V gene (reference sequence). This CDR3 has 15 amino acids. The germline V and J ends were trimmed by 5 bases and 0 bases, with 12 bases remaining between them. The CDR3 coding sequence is TGTGCCAGCAGCCCGGACTTCTGGAGCACAGATACGCAGTATTTT. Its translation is CASSPDFWSTDTQYF.

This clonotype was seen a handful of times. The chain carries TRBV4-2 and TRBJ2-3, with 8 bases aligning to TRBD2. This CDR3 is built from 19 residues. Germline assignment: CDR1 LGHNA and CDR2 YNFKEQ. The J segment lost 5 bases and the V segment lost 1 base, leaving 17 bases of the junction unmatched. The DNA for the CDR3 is TGTGCCAGCAGCCAAGGCCCTGCCGGGACTAGAGGTCCTAGAGATACGCAGTATTTT. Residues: CASSQGPAGTRGPRDTQYF.

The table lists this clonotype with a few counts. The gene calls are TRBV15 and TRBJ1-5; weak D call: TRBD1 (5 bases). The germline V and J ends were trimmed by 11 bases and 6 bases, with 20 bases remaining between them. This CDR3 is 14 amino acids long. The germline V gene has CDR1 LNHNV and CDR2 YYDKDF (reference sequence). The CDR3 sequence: CAPVAGPSFQPQHF. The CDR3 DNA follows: TGTGCCCCCGTGGCAGGGCCAAGTTTTCAGCCCCAGCATTTT. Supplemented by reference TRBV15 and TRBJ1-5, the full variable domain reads DAMVIQNPRYQVTQFGKPVTLSCSQTLNHNVMYWYQQKSSQAPKLLFHYYDKDFNNEADTPDNFQSRRPNTSFCFLDIRSPGLGDTAMYLCAPVAGPSFQPQHFGDGTRLSIL.

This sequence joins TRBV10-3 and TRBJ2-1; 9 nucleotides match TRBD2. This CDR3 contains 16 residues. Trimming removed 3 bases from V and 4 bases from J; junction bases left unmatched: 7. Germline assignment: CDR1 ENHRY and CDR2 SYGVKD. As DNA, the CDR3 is TGTGCCATCAGTGAAGGGAGGCGGGGGGGATACAATGAGCAGTTCTTC. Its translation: CAISEGRRGGYNEQFF.

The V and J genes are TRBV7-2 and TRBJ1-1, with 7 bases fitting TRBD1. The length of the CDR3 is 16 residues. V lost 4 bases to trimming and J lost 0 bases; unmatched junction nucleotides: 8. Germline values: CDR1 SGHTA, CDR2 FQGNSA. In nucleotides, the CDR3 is TGTGCCAGCAGCTGGACCGGGACAGAACTGAACACTGAAGCTTTCTTT. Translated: CASSWTGTELNTEAFF. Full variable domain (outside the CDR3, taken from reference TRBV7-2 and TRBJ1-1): GAGVSQSPSNKVTEKGKDVELRCDPISGHTALYWYRQSLGQGLEFLIYFQGNSAPDKSGLPSDRFSAERTGGSVSTLTIQRTQQEDSAVYLCASSWTGTELNTEAFFGQGTRLTVV.